Below, 2 T cell receptor beta chains from the same sample are listed, as sequenced in a study of cytomegalovirus exposure and HLA in healthy donors. PCR amplification relied on 60 Vbeta primers (plus 13 Jbeta primers). Only in-frame clones appear in the TCRdb table, and some are missing; sequencing was by immunoSEQ multiplex PCR. The table includes approximately 160,000 clones, just under 80% detected once. The sequencing sample was made of PBMCs. These receptor sequences come from a woman between 50 and 59 years old in good health and CMV-seropositive.

The chain links TRBV21-1 to TRBJ1-5. TRBV21-1 is a recognized pseudogene. The CDR3 covers 13 residues. The CDR3: CASSTLSNQPQHF. The CDR3 coding sequence is TGTGCCAGCAGCACACTTAGCAATCAGCCCCAGCATTTT.

This rearrangement joins TRBV7-2 to TRBJ1-3; tentatively, D is TRBD1 (5 bases). From germline, CDR1 is SGHTA and CDR2 FQGNSA. With 5 bases removed from V and 4 bases from J, the gap between germline ends came to 15 bases. There are 15 residues in the CDR3. CDR3 DNA: TGTGCCAGCAGCCAAGCATCAGGGCCCGGAAACACCATATATTTT. Its translation is CASSQASGPGNTIYF.